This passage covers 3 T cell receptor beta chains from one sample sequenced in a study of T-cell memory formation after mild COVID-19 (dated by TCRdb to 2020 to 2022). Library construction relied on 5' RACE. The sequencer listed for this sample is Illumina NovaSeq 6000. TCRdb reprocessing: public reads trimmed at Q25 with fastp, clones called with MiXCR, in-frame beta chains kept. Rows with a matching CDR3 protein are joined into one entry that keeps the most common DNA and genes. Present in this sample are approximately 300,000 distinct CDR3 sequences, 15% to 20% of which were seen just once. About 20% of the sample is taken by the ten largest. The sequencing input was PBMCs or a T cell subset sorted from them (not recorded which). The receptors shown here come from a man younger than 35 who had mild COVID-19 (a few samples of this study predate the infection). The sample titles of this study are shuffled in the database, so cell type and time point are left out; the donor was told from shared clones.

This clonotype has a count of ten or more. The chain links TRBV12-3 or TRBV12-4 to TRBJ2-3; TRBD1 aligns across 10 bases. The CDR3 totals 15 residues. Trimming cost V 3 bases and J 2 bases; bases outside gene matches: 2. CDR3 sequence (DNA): TGTGCCAGCAGTTTGGGGACAGGGGCCACAGATACGCAGTATTTT. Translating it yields CASSLGTGATDTQYF.

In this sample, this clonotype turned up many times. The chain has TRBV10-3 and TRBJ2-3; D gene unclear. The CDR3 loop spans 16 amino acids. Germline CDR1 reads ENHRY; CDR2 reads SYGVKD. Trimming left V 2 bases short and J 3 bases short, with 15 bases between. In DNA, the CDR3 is TGTGCCATCAGTGAGGAATTTTCGGGTTTTACAGATACGCAGTATTTT. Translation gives CAISEEFSGFTDTQYF.

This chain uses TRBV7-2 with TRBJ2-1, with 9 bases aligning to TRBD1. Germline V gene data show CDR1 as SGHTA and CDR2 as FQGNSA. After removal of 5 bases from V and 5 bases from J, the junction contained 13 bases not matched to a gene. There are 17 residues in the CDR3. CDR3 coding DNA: TGTGCCAGCAGCCCCTCCCTCTCGGGACAGGGACACAATGAGCAGTTCTTC. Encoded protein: CASSPSLSGQGHNEQFF.